The present T cell receptor (beta chain) was sequenced within a study of blood T cells in healthy people across ages. Study details: Per two T cells, template switching captured roughly one barcoded beta molecule. Study observations and caveats: Long-lived donors exceeded aged donors in naive CD4+ cells and diversity.

On this clonotype: Its antigen is as yet unknown.

The V end lost 2 bases, the J end lost 0 bases, and 8 bases lay between the germline ends. The CDR3 has 15 residues. Germline values: CDR1 SGHAT, CDR2 FQNNGV. Researchers isolated at least 6 million PBMCs per sample. The authors ran a second PCR of roughly 6 to 11 cycles using a sample-barcoded 5' primer and a J-beta primer mix. TCRdb reprocessed the 5' RACE reads via MiXCR and lists one record per CDR3 protein. The data contain 1 million or so distinct CDR3 sequences, less than 50% of them seen just once; the ten biggest clones take up approximately 19%. This receptor was taken from an older woman in good health. The chain carries TRBV11-2 and TRBJ2-1; tentative D call: TRBD2 (5 bases). Sequenced sample: blood. The CDR3 sequence is CASSLYRDSYNEQFF. For the CDR3, the DNA is TGTGCCAGCAGCTTATACCGGGACTCCTACAATGAGCAGTTCTTC.